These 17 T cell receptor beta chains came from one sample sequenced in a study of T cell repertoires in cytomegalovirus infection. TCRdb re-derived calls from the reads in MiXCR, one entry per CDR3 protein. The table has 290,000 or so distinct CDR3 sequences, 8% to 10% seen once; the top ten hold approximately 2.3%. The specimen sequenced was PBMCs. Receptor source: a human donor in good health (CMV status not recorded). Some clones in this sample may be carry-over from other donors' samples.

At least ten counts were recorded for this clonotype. CDR3 loop: CASSPRSGGLTGELFF. Written as DNA, the CDR3 is TGTGCCAGCAGCCCCCGTTCGGGGGGCCTCACCGGGGAGCTGTTTTTT. The chain has TRBV7-2 and TRBJ2-2, with D possibly matching TRBD2 (7 bases). Germline V lookup: CDR1 SGHTA, CDR2 FQGNSA. The CDR3 is 16 residues long. The V and J ends lost 5 bases and 4 bases respectively, with 17 bases between them.

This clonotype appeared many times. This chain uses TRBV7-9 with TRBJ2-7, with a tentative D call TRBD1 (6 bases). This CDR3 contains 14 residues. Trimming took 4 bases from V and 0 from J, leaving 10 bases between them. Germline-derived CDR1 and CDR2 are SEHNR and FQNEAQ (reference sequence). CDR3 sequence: CASSSSGHSYEQYF. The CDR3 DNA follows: TGTGCCAGCAGCTCCTCGGGACACTCCTACGAGCAGTACTTC. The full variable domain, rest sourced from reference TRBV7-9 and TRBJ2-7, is DTGVSQNPRHKITKRGQNVTFRCDPISEHNRLYWYRQTLGQGPEFLTYFQNEAQLEKSRLLSDRFSAERPKGSFSTLEIQRTEQGDSAMYLCASSSSGHSYEQYFGPGTRLTVT.

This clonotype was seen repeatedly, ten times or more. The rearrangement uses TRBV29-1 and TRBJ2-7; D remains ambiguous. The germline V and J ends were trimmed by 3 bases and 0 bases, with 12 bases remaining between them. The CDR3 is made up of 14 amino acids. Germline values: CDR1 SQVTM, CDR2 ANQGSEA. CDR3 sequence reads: CSVEVFSSSYEQYF. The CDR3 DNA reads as TGCAGCGTTGAGGTATTCTCTAGCTCCTACGAGCAGTACTTC.

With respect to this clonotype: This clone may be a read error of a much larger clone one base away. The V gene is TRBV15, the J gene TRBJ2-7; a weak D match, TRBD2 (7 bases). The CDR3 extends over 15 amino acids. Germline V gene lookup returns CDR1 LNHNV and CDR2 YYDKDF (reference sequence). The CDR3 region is CATNRDLGGAGEQYV. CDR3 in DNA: TGTGCCACCAACAGAGATTTGGGGGGGGCTGGGGAGCAGTACGTC.

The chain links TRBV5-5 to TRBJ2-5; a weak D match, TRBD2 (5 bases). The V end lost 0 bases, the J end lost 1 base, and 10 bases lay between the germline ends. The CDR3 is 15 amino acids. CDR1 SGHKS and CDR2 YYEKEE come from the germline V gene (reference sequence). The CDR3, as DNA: TGTGCCAGCAGCTTGGCCGGCACTAGCCAAGAGACCCAGTACTTC. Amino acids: CASSLAGTSQETQYF.

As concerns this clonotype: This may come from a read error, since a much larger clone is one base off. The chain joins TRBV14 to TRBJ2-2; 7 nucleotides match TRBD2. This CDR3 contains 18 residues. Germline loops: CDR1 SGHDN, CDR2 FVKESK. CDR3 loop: CVSSLNLGSGVRAGELFF. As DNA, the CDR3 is TGTGTCAGCAGCTTAAACCTAGGAAGCGGGGTGCGCGCCGGGGAGCTGTTTTTT.

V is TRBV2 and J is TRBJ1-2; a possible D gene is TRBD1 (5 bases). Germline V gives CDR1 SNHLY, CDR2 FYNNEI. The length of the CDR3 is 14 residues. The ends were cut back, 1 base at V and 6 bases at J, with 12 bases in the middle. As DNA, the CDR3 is TGTGCCAGCAGTGAAGATAAGGGGAGGGATGGCTACACCTTC. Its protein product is CASSEDKGRDGYTF.

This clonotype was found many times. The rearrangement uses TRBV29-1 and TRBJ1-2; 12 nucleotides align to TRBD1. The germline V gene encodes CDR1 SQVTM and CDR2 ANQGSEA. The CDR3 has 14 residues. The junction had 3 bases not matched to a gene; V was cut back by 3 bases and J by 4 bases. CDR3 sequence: CSVDGTGGSYGYTF. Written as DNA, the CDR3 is TGCAGCGTTGATGGGACAGGGGGCAGCTATGGCTACACCTTC.

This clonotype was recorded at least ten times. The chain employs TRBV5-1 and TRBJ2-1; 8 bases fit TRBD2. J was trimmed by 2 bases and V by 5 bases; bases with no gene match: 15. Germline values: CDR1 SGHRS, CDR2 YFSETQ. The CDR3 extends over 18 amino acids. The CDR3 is CASSGSGGASVTYNEQFF. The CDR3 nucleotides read TGCGCCAGCAGTGGGTCCGGGGGGGCCTCAGTAACCTACAATGAGCAGTTCTTC.

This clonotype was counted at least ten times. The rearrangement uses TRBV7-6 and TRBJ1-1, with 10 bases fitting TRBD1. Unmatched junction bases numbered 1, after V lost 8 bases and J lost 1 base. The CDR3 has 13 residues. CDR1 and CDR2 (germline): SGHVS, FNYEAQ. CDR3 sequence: CASGQGENTEAFF. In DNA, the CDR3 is TGTGCCAGCGGACAGGGGGAGAACACTGAAGCTTTCTTT.

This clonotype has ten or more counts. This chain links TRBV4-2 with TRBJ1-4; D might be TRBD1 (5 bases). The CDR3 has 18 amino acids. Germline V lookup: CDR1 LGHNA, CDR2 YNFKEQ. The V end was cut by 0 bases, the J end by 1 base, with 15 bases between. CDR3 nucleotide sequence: TGTGCCAGCAGCCAAGACCTAGTGGTGGGGGGAACTAATGAAAAACTGTTTTTT. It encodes CASSQDLVVGGTNEKLFF.

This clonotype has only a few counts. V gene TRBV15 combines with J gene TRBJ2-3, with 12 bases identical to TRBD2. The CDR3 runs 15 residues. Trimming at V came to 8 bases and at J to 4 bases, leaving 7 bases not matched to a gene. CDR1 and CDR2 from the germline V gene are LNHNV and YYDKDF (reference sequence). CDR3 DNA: TGTGCCACCGCAAGACTAGCGGGAGTGGCAGATACGCAGTATTTT. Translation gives CATARLAGVADTQYF.

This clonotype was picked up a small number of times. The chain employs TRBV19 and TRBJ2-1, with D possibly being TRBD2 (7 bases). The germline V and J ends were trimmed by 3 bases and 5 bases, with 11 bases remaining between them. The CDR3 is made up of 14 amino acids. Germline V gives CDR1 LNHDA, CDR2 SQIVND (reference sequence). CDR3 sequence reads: CASSIEGGHNEQFF. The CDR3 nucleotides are TGTGCCAGTAGTATTGAGGGGGGGCACAATGAGCAGTTCTTC.

This chain's CDR3 is CASSQDRGDTEAFF. The CDR3 coding sequence is TGTGCCAGCAGTCAGGACAGGGGAGACACTGAAGCTTTCTTT. V gene TRBV2 combines with J gene TRBJ1-1, with 9 bases lining up with TRBD1. With V trimmed by 5 bases and J by 3 bases, 4 bases remained unmatched. Germline V gene sequence: CDR1 SNHLY, CDR2 FYNNEI. The CDR3 is 14 amino acids.

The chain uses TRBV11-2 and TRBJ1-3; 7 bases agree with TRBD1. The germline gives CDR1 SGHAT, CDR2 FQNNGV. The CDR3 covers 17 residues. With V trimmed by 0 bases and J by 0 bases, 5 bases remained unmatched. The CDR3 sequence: CASSLDGGTVSGNTIYF. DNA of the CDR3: TGTGCCAGCAGCTTAGATGGTGGGACAGTCTCTGGAAACACCATATATTTT.

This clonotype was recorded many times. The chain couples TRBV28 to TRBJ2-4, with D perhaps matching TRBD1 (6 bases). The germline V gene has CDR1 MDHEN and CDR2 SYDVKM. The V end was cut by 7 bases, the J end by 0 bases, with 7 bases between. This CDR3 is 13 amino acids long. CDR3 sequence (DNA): TGTGCCAGCACAGGGGAAGCCAAAAACATTCAGTACTTC. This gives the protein CASTGEAKNIQYF.

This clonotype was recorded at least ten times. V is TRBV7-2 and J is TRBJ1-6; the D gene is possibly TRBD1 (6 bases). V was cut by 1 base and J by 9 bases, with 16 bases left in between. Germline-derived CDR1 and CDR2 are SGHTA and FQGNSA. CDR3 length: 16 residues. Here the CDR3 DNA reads TGTGCCAGCAGCTTAGACGGGGGCAATACCTTTTCACCCCTCCACTTT. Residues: CASSLDGGNTFSPLHF.